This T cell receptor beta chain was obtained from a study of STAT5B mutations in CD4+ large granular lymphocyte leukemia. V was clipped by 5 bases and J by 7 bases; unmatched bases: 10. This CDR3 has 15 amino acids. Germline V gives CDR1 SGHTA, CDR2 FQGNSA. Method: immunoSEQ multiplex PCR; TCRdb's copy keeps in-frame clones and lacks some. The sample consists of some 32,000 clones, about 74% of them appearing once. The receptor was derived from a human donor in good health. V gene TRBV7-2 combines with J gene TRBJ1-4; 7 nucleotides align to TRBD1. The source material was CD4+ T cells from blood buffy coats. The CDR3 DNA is TGTGCCAGCAGCACAGGACAGGTATCGGTTGAAAAACTGTTTTTT. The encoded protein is CASSTGQVSVEKLFF.